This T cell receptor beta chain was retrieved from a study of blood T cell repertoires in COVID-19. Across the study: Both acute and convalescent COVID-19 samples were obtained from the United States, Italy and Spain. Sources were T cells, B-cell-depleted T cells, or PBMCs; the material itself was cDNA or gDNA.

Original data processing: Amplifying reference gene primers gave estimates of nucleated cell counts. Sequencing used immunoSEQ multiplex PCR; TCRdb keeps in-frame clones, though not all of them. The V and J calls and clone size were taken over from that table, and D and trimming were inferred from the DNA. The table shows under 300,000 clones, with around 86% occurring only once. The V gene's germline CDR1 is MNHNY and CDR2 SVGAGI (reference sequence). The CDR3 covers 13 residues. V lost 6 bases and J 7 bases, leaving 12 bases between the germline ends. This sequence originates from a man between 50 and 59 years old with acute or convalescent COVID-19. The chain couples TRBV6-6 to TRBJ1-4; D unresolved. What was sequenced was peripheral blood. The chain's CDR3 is CASRGRWSEKLFF. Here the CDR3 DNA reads TGTGCCAGCAGAGGGAGGTGGAGTGAAAAACTGTTTTTT.